The rows below give T cell receptor beta chains drawn from one sample of a study of shared clonotypes between healthy human individuals. The table came from immunoSEQ multiplex PCR; TCRdb's copy has only in-frame clones and leaves some out. The sample has more than 2,000,000 clones; just over 90% are singletons. Input material: naive CD4+ T cells from PBMCs. The receptors here all came from a man between 18 and 29 years old in good health. Some clones in this sample may be carry-over from other donors' samples. The conserved cysteine and the conserved F or W are not part of the CDR3 here. A row's size may be missing; if present it is once, few, many or a size class.

TRBJ1-2 | . | TRBV28 | ASSFVGGGSYT
TRBJ2-7 | once | TRBV5-1 | ASSSQGYEQY
TRBJ2-3 | . | TRBV7-2 | ASSSGRDSVTQY
TRBJ2-3 | once | TRBV5-1 | ASSLQIAGGSTDTQY
TRBJ2-1 | . | TRBV2 | ASREGGSGSSYNEQF
TRBJ2-1 | . | TRBV28 | ASTVTGLTGDEQF
TRBJ1-1 | . | TRBV11-3 | ASSFSGGNTEAF
TRBJ2-7 | . | TRBV27 | ASSPKRDGYNEQY
TRBJ2-4 | . | TRBV28 | ATAGLAGEWGNGRAKNIQY
TRBJ1-3 | . | TRBV28 | ASSFIRVFSGNTIY
TRBJ2-5 | . | TRBV28 | ASSSVVETQY
TRBJ1-2 | once | TRBV5-1 | ASSLESLRGTPNGYT
TRBJ2-1 | few | TRBV10-3 | AISESDSSYNEQF
TRBJ1-3 | . | TRBV5-4 | ASKESAAGNTIY
TRBJ2-2 | . | TRBV2 | ASRERTANTGELF
TRBJ1-5 | once | TRBV15 | ATSRDIASQPQH
TRBJ2-6 | . | TRBV10-3 | AISAATGYHSGANVLT
TRBJ2-1 | . | TRBV10-3 | AIRGAGQGGNEQF
TRBJ2-1 | . | TRBV7-6 | ASSLAQGVEQF
TRBJ2-7 | . | TRBV11-2 | ASSLEGGSGGEQY
TRBJ1-5 | . | TRBV27 | ASRLQGGNQPQH
TRBJ2-2 | . | TRBV7-8 | ASSLGQGARTGELF
TRBJ2-5 | . | TRBV2 | ASSDDSQETQY
TRBJ2-1 | . | TRBV4-1 | ASSQAASVYNEQF
TRBJ2-3 | . | TRBV11-2 | ASSLAGYSTDTQY
TRBJ2-7 | . | TRBV6-1 | ASSRDTAYEQY
TRBJ1-2 | . | TRBV6-6 | ASQLSYGYT
TRBJ2-3 | . | TRBV5-6 | ASSLRPGRTDTQY
TRBJ1-2 | . | TRBV5-1 | ASSFAQGSGYT
TRBJ2-3 | . | TRBV5-1 | ASRAGIITDTQY
TRBJ2-5 | . | TRBV4-1 | ASSQDYGARETQY
TRBJ2-4 | few | TRBV7-2 | ASSLTGWDDIQY
TRBJ2-1 | . | TRBV7-2 | ASRFASSYNEQF
TRBJ1-2 | . | TRBV18 | ASSPLLGMARVYDYGYT
TRBJ2-5 | . | TRBV7-6 | ASSQLAGGSETQY
TRBJ1-1 | . | TRBV5-1 | ASSRIPGSPGAF
TRBJ2-7 | . | TRBV2 | ASSEEQGAFYEQY
TRBJ2-5 | . | TRBV7-9 | ASSLVPGEKTQY
TRBJ1-1 | once | TRBV5-1 | ASSPYGAEAF
TRBJ2-7 | . | TRBV5-1 | ASSLAVGVGAEQY
TRBJ1-2 | . | TRBV30 | AWSVVGINYGYT
TRBJ2-7 | . | TRBV7-9 | ARRGSSYEQY
TRBJ2-3 | . | TRBV30 | AWSATPGWNTDTQY
TRBJ2-5 | . | TRBV6-6 | ASSDSTGGGETQY
TRBJ2-6 | . | TRBV5-6 | ASSLSLGTGANVLT
TRBJ1-1 | few | TRBV5-4 | ASSTGGNRPNTEAF
TRBJ2-1 | . | TRBV7-6 | ASSAGTSDYNEQF
TRBJ1-1 | . | TRBV6-1 | ASLGQGTEAF
TRBJ2-3 | . | TRBV7-9 | ASSLVDSRTDTQY
TRBJ2-5 | . | TRBV5-5 | ASSIRSQETQY
TRBJ1-3 | . | TRBV7-8 | ASSLAARVNTIY
TRBJ2-4 | . | TRBV19 | ATSPGQY